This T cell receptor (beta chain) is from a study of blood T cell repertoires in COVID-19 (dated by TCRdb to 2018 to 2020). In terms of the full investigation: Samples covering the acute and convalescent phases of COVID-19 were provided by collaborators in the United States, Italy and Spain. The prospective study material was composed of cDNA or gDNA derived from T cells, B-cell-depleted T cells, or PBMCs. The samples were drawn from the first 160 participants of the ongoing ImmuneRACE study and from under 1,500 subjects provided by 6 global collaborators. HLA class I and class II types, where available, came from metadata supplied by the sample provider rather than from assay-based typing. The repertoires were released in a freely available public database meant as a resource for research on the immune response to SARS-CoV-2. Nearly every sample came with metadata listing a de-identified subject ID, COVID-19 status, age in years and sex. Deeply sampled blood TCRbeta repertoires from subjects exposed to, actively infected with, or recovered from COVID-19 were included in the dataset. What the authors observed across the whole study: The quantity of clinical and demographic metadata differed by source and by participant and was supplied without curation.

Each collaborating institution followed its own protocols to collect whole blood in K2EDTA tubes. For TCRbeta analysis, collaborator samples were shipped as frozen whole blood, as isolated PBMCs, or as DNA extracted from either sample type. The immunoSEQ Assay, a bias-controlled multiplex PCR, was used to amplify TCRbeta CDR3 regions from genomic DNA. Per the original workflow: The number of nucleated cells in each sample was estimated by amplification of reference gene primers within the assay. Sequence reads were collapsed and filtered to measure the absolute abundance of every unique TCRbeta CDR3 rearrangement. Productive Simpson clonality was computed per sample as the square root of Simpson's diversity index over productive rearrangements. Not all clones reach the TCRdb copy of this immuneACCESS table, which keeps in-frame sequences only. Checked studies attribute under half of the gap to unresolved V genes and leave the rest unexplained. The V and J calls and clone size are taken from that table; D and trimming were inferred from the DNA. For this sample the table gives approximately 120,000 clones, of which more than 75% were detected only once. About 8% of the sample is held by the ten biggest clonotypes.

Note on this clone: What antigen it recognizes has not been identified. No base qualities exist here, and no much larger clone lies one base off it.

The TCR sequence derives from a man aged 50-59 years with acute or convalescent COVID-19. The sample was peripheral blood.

CDR3 protein: CASSLSAENSPLHF. The DNA sequence is TGCGCCAGCAGCTTGAGTGCCGAGAATTCACCCCTCCACTTT. This sequence uses TRBV5-1 and TRBJ1-6; a confident D gene designation cannot be given. CDR1 and CDR2 are drawn from the germline V gene: SGHRS, YFSETQ. The germline ends are 9 bases apart after V is trimmed by 1 base and J by 7 bases. The cysteine opens and the phenylalanine closes a CDR3 of 14 amino acids. Only the CDR3 region is kept as DNA, spanning 42 bases read in frame from base 1.